The 23 T cell receptor beta chains presented below share a single source sample, sequenced in a study of regulatory T cells in long-lasting Graves disease. Time point of the sample: persistent/refractory GD, antithyroid drugs over 5 years with positive TRAb. There was RNA extracted from PBMCs, and the TCR library was made from it. For TCR beta, libraries came from iRepertoire HTBI primers and Arm-PCR of CDR3 regions. A single record per CDR3 protein comes from TCRdb applying MiXCR to the multiplex PCR reads. The sample has 420,000 or so distinct CDR3 sequences, 23% seen once. The sample was peripheral blood mononuclear cells (PBMCs), taken when the disease was refractory, from a patient treated with antithyroid drugs. Source of these receptors: a female donor with Graves disease.

The chain uses TRBV6-1 and TRBJ2-2; D not certain. The CDR3 spans 15 residues. The V end was cut by 0 bases, the J end by 2 bases, with 7 bases between. Germline V gene data show CDR1 as MNHNS and CDR2 as SASEGT. CDR3 sequence: CASSEARVNTGELFF. The CDR3 coding sequence is TGTGCCAGCAGTGAAGCCCGTGTAAACACCGGGGAGCTGTTTTTT.

V gene TRBV6-5 combines with J gene TRBJ1-3; the D is unclear. CDR1 is MNHEY and CDR2 is SVGAGI in the germline V gene. This CDR3 has 15 residues. Trimming shortened V by 2 bases and J by 5 bases, and 13 bases separated the two germline ends. DNA for the CDR3: TGTGCCAGCAGTTACGAGGGTTTAGGTAGAAACACCATATATTTT. Translated, it gives CASSYEGLGRNTIYF.

This clonotype was counted a few times. The chain is built from TRBV6-2 or TRBV6-3 and TRBJ1-5, with D perhaps TRBD1 (5 bases). The CDR3 length is 16 residues. The V gene lost 5 bases and the J gene lost 0 bases, with 14 bases spanning the gap. Germline CDR1 and CDR2: MNHEY and SVGEGT. The CDR3 protein is CASSQGRTISNQPQHF. CDR3 DNA sequence: TGTGCCAGCAGTCAGGGACGGACGATTAGCAATCAGCCCCAGCATTTT.

In this sample, this clonotype turned up a few times. The junction and the germline gene differ at one end; a read error may be behind it. The gene calls are TRBV27 and TRBJ1-5, with a possible D match to TRBD1 (5 bases). The CDR3 spans 14 residues. The germline V gene encodes CDR1 MNHEY and CDR2 SMNVEV (reference sequence). The CDR3: CANSLFSGDQPQHF. Written as DNA, the CDR3 is TGTGCCAACAGTTTATTCTCGGGGGATCAGCCCCAGCATTTT.

The gene calls are TRBV7-9 and TRBJ2-5; TRBD1 matches 8 bases. V was pared by 5 bases and J by 14 bases, with 7 bases of the junction left unmatched. In germline, CDR1 is SEHNR, CDR2 FQNEAQ (reference sequence). The CDR3 is 11 amino acids. CDR3 coding DNA: TGTGCCAGCAGCGCAGCGACAGGGGTCTACTTC. Translated: CASSAATGVYF.

The gene calls are TRBV5-1 and TRBJ2-5; 7 bases are a match to TRBD1. J was trimmed by 2 bases and V by 7 bases; bases with no gene match: 2. From germline, CDR1 is SGHRS and CDR2 YFSETQ. This CDR3 has 12 amino acids. This CDR3 reads CASGGQQETQYF. Written as DNA, the CDR3 is TGCGCCAGCGGGGGACAGCAAGAGACCCAGTACTTC.

This clonotype was counted ten times or more. The rearrangement uses TRBV27 and TRBJ1-6; maybe TRBD1 (5 bases). This CDR3 spans 14 amino acids. Germline V gives CDR1 MNHEY, CDR2 SMNVEV (reference sequence). V lost 4 bases and J 12 bases, leaving 16 bases between the germline ends. CDR3 amino acids: CASSSTDGGRPLHF. CDR3 nucleotide sequence: TGTGCCAGCAGTTCGACAGACGGGGGTAGACCCCTCCACTTT.

Turning to this clonotype: Since no conserved phenylalanine or tryptophan closes the CDR3, a read error is the likely cause. The V gene is TRBV3-1, the J gene TRBJ2-7, with D perhaps TRBD1 (5 bases). The CDR3 loop spans 13 amino acids. Between the trimmed V and J ends, which lost 4 bases and 9 bases, there was a span of 16 bases. CDR1 and CDR2 (germline): LGHDT, YNNKEL (reference sequence). The CDR3 DNA follows: TGTGCCAGCAGCCTGGGCCGACAGACCGGGCAGTACTCC. Its protein product is CASSLGRQTGQYS.

The chain has TRBV7-2 and TRBJ2-7; TRBD2 matches 9 bases. CDR3 length: 17 amino acids. Unmatched junction bases numbered 9, after V lost 0 bases and J lost 3 bases. Per the germline V gene, CDR1 is SGHTA and CDR2 is FQGNSA. Here the CDR3 DNA reads TGTGCCAGCAGCTTAGCGCGGGCGGGGGGGCAACTCTACGAGCAGTACTTC. Residues: CASSLARAGGQLYEQYF. Full variable domain (missing parts from reference TRBV7-2 and TRBJ2-7): GAGVSQSPSNKVTEKGKDVELRCDPISGHTALYWYRQSLGQGLEFLIYFQGNSAPDKSGLPSDRFSAERTGGSVSTLTIQRTQQEDSAVYLCASSLARAGGQLYEQYFGPGTRLTVT.

Comment on this clonotype: Given a much more abundant clone one base away, this may be a read error. The chain employs TRBV28 and TRBJ2-3; the D gene is possibly TRBD2 (5 bases). Germline V gene sequence: CDR1 MDHEN, CDR2 SYDVKM. This CDR3 region has 15 residues. Trimming left V 3 bases short and J 3 bases short, with 13 bases between. CDR3 DNA sequence: TGTGCCAGCAGTTTGCGGGTGGGCTTTACAGATACGCAGTATTTT. Translation: CASSLRVGFTDTQYF.

This clonotype was detected ten times or more. V and J are TRBV20-1 and TRBJ1-2; maybe TRBD1 (5 bases). The germline V gene encodes CDR1 DFQATT and CDR2 SNEGSKA (reference sequence). Trimming left V 4 bases short and J 4 bases short, with 10 bases between. The CDR3 extends over 12 amino acids. Written as DNA, the CDR3 is TGCAGTGCTATTCATGGGACCTATGGCTACACCTTC. It encodes CSAIHGTYGYTF.

This clonotype was detected many times. This chain uses TRBV6-1 with TRBJ1-2, with 8 nucleotides matching TRBD1. This CDR3 spans 12 amino acids. The germline CDR1 and CDR2 sequences are MNHNS and SASEGT. J lost 9 bases, V lost 10 bases, and 10 bases had no gene match. The CDR3 sequence is CATRPGQGRYTF. CDR3 coding DNA: TGTGCCACCAGACCTGGACAGGGTCGCTACACCTTC.

In this sample, this clonotype turned up a few times. The rearrangement links TRBV30 to TRBJ1-2; D gene ambiguous. V was shortened by 1 base and J by 12 bases, with 12 bases between the two germline ends. The germline V gene has CDR1 GTSNPN and CDR2 SVGIG (reference sequence). There are 11 residues in the CDR3. The CDR3 bases are TGTGCCTGGAGTGATCTCAGGTACCACACCTTC. Translation: CAWSDLRYHTF.

The gene calls are TRBV7-9 and TRBJ2-6; 9 bases match TRBD1. This CDR3 contains 17 residues. The V gene's germline CDR1 is SEHNR and CDR2 FQNEAQ (reference sequence). Trimming at V came to 8 bases and at J to 0 bases, leaving 8 bases not matched to a gene. The chain's CDR3 is CASSTGTGNSGANVLTF. The CDR3 nucleotides read TGTGCCAGCTCCACCGGGACAGGGAACTCTGGGGCCAACGTCCTGACTTTC.

The chain joins TRBV19 to TRBJ2-1; a weak D match, TRBD2 (6 bases). The germline CDR1 and CDR2 sequences are LNHDA and SQIVND (reference sequence). This CDR3 has 14 amino acids. V lost 4 bases to trimming and J lost 4 bases, with 11 bases between them. The CDR3 DNA reads TGTGCCAGTAGTAGCGGGAAAAGTTACAATGAGCAGTTCTTC. Amino acid sequence: CASSSGKSYNEQFF.

This chain links TRBV29-1 with TRBJ2-7, with D unclear. Per germline, CDR1 SQVTM and CDR2 ANQGSEA. Trimming took off 2 bases at V and 2 bases at J, with 10 bases between the two ends. There are 13 residues in the CDR3. CDR3 protein: CSVELSETYEQYF. In DNA, the CDR3 is TGCAGCGTTGAACTATCCGAAACCTACGAGCAGTACTTC.

This clonotype appeared many times. The genes are TRBV2 and TRBJ1-2; 7 bases match TRBD1. Germline CDR1 is SNHLY and CDR2 is FYNNEI. Unmatched junction bases numbered 10, after V lost 7 bases and J lost 2 bases. The length of the CDR3 is 15 residues. The CDR3 DNA follows: TGTGCCAGCAACGACGGGACAGTGACGAACTATGGCTACACCTTC. Translation gives CASNDGTVTNYGYTF.

This sequence joins TRBV5-1 and TRBJ1-1; 7 bases agree with TRBD1. The CDR3 has 14 residues. Germline V gene sequence: CDR1 SGHRS, CDR2 YFSETQ. Trimming cost V 3 bases and J 7 bases; bases outside gene matches: 9. CDR3 bases: TGCGCCAGCAGCTCACCGGGACAGACTGATGAAGCTTTCTTT. Its translation is CASSSPGQTDEAFF.

V and J are TRBV6-1 and TRBJ1-5, with 7 bases matching TRBD1. V lost 4 bases to trimming and J lost 0 bases; unmatched junction nucleotides: 9. The CDR3 length is 17 residues. Germline CDR1 MNHNS, CDR2 SASEGT. The CDR3 spells CASSVGTANHSNQPQHF. Written as DNA, the CDR3 is TGTGCCAGCAGTGTCGGGACAGCAAATCATAGCAATCAGCCCCAGCATTTT.

This rearrangement joins TRBV4-3 to TRBJ1-1; D perhaps matches TRBD1 (5 bases). CDR3 length: 14 residues. The V and J ends lost 3 bases and 4 bases respectively, with 12 bases between them. Germline values: CDR1 LGHNA, CDR2 YSLEER. The CDR3 here is CASSHKMGGTEAFF. The CDR3 DNA sequence: TGCGCCAGCAGCCACAAAATGGGGGGCACTGAAGCTTTCTTT.

This chain uses TRBV6-1 with TRBJ2-1; 13 bases are shared with TRBD2. Germline V CDR1 and CDR2: MNHNS, SASEGT. Trimming took 6 bases from V and 4 from J; bases not matched to a gene: 9. CDR3 size: 17 residues. CDR3 in amino acids: CASRELAGGGMYNEQFF. The CDR3 coding sequence is TGTGCCAGCAGGGAACTAGCGGGAGGGGGGATGTACAATGAGCAGTTCTTC.

A few counts support this clonotype. The chain recombines TRBV3-1 with TRBJ2-7; no definite D call. This CDR3 contains 13 residues. V lost 0 bases and J lost 6, with 9 bases in between. Germline V CDR1 and CDR2: LGHDT, YNNKEL (reference sequence). The CDR3 DNA reads TGTGCCAGCAGCCAAGATTGGCCCCTCGAGCAGTACTTC. Its protein product is CASSQDWPLEQYF.

The chain couples TRBV12-3 or TRBV12-4 to TRBJ2-3, with 8 bases aligning to TRBD2. The CDR3 length is 15 residues. With V trimmed by 3 bases and J by 5 bases, 7 bases remained unmatched. The CDR3 bases are TGTGCCAGCAGTTTTGGAGCGGGAGAACAAGATACGCAGTATTTT. Translation: CASSFGAGEQDTQYF.